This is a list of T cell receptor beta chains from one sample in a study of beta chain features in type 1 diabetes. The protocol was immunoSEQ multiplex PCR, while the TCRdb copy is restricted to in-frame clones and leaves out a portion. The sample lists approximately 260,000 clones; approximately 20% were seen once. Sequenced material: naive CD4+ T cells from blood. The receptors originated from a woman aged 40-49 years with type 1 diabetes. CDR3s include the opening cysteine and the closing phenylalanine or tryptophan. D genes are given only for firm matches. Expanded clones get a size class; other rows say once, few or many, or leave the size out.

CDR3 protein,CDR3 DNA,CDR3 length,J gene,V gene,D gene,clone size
CASSPSTGLGEQYF,TGTGCCAGCAGTCCGTCGACAGGGCTAGGTGAGCAGTACTTC,14,TRBJ2-7,TRBV28,TRBD1,-
CASRRGLQPQHF,TGTGCCAGTAGACGGGGACTTCAGCCCCAGCATTTT,12,TRBJ1-5,TRBV19,-,few
CASSVQFYEQYF,TGTGCCAGCAGTGTACAGTTCTACGAGCAGTACTTC,12,TRBJ2-7,TRBV28,-,few
CASSVSLGEAQPQHF,TGTGCCAGCAGCGTCAGTTTAGGGGAGGCACAGCCCCAGCATTTT,15,TRBJ1-5,TRBV28,-,-
CAISVGEHEQFF,TGTGCCATCAGTGTGGGAGAGCATGAGCAGTTCTTC,12,TRBJ2-1,TRBV10-3,-,-
CASSWGLAGETQYF,TGTGCCAGCAGCTGGGGACTAGCTGGGGAGACCCAGTACTTC,14,TRBJ2-5,TRBV7-2,TRBD2,few
CASGQRPSGANVLTF,TGTGCCAGCGGACAGCGACCCTCTGGGGCCAACGTCCTGACTTTC,15,TRBJ2-6,TRBV13,-,few
CASSPGTGGDGYTF,TGTGCCAGCAGTCCAGGGACAGGGGGGGATGGCTACACCTTC,14,TRBJ1-2,TRBV6-6,TRBD1,-
CSVDSSGRGYEQFF,TGCAGCGTTGATAGCAGCGGGAGGGGGTATGAGCAGTTCTTC,14,TRBJ2-1,TRBV29-1,TRBD2,few
CASRSGLYNEQFF,TGTGCCAGCAGGTCAGGGCTGTACAATGAGCAGTTCTTC,13,TRBJ2-1,TRBV28,-,-
CASSAGVNQETQYF,TGTGCCAGCAGCGCAGGGGTCAACCAAGAGACCCAGTACTTC,14,TRBJ2-5,TRBV7-3,-,-
CSVDGRGGYTF,TGCAGCGTTGATGGGAGGGGCGGCTACACCTTC,11,TRBJ1-2,TRBV29-1,-,-
CASSESSGFSYEQYF,TGTGCCAGCAGCGAATCTAGCGGATTCTCCTACGAGCAGTACTTC,15,TRBJ2-7,TRBV9,TRBD2,-
CASSQGASGGAETQYF,TGCGCCAGCAGCCAAGGGGCCAGCGGGGGGGCAGAGACCCAGTACTTC,16,TRBJ2-5,TRBV4-3,TRBD2,few
CSVPGTVSSYNEQFF,TGCAGCGTTCCCGGGACAGTGAGCTCCTACAATGAGCAGTTCTTC,15,TRBJ2-1,TRBV29-1,TRBD1,-
CASGGQIYNEQFF,TGTGCCAGCGGGGGACAGATCTACAATGAGCAGTTCTTC,13,TRBJ2-1,TRBV25-1,TRBD1,-
CAWQGTSTDNEQFF,TGTGCCTGGCAAGGGACTAGCACCGACAATGAGCAGTTCTTC,14,TRBJ2-1,TRBV30,TRBD2,-
CASSFEETQYF,TGCGCCAGCAGCTTCGAGGAGACCCAGTACTTC,11,TRBJ2-5,TRBV5-1,-,few
CASSVGTSEEQYF,TGTGCCAGCAGCGTAGGGACTAGCGAAGAGCAGTACTTC,13,TRBJ2-7,TRBV9,TRBD2,few
CAISETRQDSSGNTIYF,TGTGCCATCAGTGAGACCCGACAGGATAGCTCTGGAAACACCATATATTTT,17,TRBJ1-3,TRBV10-3,-,few
CASTPGLDNEQFF,TGTGCCAGCACCCCTGGACTAGACAATGAGCAGTTCTTC,13,TRBJ2-1,TRBV11-1,TRBD2,few
CSALLSGANVLTF,TGCAGCGCTCTCCTCTCTGGGGCCAACGTCCTGACTTTC,13,TRBJ2-6,TRBV29-1,-,-
CASSVTGTGTGYSNQPQHF,TGTGCCAGCAGTGTGACCGGGACAGGGACCGGGTATAGCAATCAGCCCCAGCATTTT,19,TRBJ1-5,TRBV28,TRBD1,-
CASSLLAGGSTDTQYF,TGTGCCAGCAGCCTCTTAGCGGGGGGTTCCACAGATACGCAGTATTTT,16,TRBJ2-3,TRBV7-2,TRBD2,-
CAISAGTGANTGELFF,TGTGCCATCAGTGCCGGGACAGGGGCGAACACCGGGGAGCTGTTTTTT,16,TRBJ2-2,TRBV10-3,TRBD1,few
CAWRLAGVDEQFF,TGTGCCTGGAGACTAGCGGGAGTCGATGAGCAGTTCTTC,13,TRBJ2-1,TRBV30,TRBD2,-